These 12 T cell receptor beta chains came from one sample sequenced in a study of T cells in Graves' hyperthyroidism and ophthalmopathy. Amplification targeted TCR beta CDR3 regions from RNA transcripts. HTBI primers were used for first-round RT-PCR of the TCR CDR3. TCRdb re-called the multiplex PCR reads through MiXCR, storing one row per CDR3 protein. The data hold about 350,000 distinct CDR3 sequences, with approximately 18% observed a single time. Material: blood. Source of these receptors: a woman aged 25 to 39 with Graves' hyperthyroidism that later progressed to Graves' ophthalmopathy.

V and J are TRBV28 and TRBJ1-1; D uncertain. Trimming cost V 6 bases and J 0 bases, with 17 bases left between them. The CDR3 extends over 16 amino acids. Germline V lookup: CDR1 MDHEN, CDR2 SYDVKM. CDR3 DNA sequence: TGTGCCAGCAGCCCACCCCCACCAGCTCTGAACACTGAAGCTTTCTTT. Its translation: CASSPPPPALNTEAFF.

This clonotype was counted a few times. The CDR3 DNA reads as TGTGCCAGCACCGACAATAGTAATCAGCCCCAGCATTTT. Protein product: CASTDNSNQPQHF. V is TRBV6-2 or TRBV6-3 and J is TRBJ1-5; D is uncertain. Germline assignment: CDR1 MNHEY and CDR2 SVGEGT. This CDR3 comprises 13 residues. Deletions cut 7 bases from V and 4 bases from J, with 11 bases between.

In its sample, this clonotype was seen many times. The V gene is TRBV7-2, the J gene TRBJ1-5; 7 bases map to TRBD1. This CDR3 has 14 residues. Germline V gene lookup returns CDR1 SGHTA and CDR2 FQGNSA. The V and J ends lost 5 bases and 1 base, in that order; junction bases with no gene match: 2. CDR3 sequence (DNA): TGTGCCAGCAGCCAGACAGGGAGCAATCAGCCCCAGCATTTT. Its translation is CASSQTGSNQPQHF.

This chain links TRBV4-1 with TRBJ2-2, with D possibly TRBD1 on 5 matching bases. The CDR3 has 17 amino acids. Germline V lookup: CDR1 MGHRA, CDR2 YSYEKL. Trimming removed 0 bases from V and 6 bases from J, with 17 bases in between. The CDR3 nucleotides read TGCGCCAGCAGCCAAGAGCAGGGCGCCACAATGGCCGGGGAGCTGTTTTTT. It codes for CASSQEQGATMAGELFF.

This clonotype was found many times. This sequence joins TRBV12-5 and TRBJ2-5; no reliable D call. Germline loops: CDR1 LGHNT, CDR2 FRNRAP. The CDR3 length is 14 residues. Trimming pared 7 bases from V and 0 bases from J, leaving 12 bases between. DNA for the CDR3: TGTGCTAGTGCAGAGGTTCCACACCAAGAGACCCAGTACTTC. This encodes CASAEVPHQETQYF. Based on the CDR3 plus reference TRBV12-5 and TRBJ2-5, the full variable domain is DARVTQTPRHKVTEMGQEVTMRCQPILGHNTVFWYRQTMMQGLELLAYFRNRAPLDDSGMPKDRFSAEMPDATLATLKIQPSEPRDSAVYFCASAEVPHQETQYFGPGTRLLVL.

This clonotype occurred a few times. This CDR3 is CAWSSPGIISLEQYF. The CDR3, as DNA: TGTGCCTGGAGTTCCCCGGGGATCATCTCCCTCGAGCAGTACTTC. This sequence joins TRBV30 and TRBJ2-7; the D gene is possibly TRBD2 (5 bases). Germline CDR1 GTSNPN, CDR2 SVGIG (reference sequence). V lost 2 bases and J lost 6, with 20 bases in between. This CDR3 contains 15 residues.

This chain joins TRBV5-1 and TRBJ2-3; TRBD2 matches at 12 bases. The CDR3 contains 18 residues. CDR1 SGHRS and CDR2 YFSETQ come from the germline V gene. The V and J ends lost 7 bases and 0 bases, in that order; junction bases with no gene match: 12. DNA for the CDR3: TGCGCCAGCGGCTCCCTAGCGGGAGGGCTTTCTAGCACAGATACGCAGTATTTT. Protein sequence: CASGSLAGGLSSTDTQYF. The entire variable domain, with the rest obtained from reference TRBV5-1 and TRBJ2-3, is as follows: KAGVTQTPRYLIKTRGQQVTLSCSPISGHRSVSWYQQTPGQGLQFLFEYFSETQRNKGNFPGRFSGRQFSNSRSEMNVSTLELGDSALYLCASGSLAGGLSSTDTQYFGPGTRLTVL.

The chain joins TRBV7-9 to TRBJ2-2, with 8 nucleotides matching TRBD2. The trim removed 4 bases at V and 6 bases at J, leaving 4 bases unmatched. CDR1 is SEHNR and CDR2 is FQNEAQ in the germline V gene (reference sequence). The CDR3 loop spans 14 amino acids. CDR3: CASSSPGGSGELFF. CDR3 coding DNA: TGTGCCAGCAGCTCGCCGGGAGGGTCCGGGGAGCTGTTTTTT.

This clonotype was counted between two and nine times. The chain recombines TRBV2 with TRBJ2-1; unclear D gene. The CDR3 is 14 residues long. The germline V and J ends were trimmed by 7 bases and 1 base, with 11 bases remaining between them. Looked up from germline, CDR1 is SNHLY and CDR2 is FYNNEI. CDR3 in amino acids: CASIRGESYNEQFF. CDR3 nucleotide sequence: TGTGCCAGCATTAGAGGCGAATCCTACAATGAGCAGTTCTTC.

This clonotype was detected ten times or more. The CDR3 loop is CASPAGQITYEQYF. CDR3 in DNA: TGTGCCAGTCCCGCCGGGCAGATCACCTACGAGCAGTACTTC. The chain uses TRBV6-8 and TRBJ2-7; D is undetermined. Germline V gene sequence: CDR1 MNHGY, CDR2 SAAAGT. Between the trimmed V and J ends, which lost 9 bases and 2 bases, there was a span of 17 bases. This CDR3 has 14 amino acids.

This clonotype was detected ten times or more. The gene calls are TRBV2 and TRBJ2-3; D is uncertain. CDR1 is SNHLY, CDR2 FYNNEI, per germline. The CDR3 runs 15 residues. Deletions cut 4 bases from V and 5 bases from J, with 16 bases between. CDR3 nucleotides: TGTGCCAGCAGTGCTTATTCCCCCGTTGGAGATACGCAGTATTTT. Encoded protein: CASSAYSPVGDTQYF.

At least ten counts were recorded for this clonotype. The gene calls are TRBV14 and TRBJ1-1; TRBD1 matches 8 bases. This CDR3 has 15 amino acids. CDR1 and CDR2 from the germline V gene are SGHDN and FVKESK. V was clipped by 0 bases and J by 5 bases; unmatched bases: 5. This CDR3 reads CASSQEQGARTEAFF. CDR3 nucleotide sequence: TGTGCCAGCAGCCAAGAGCAGGGGGCAAGGACTGAAGCTTTCTTT. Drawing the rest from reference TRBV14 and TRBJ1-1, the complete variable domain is EAGVTQFPSHSVIEKGQTVTLRCDPISGHDNLYWYRRVMGKEIKFLLHFVKESKQDESGMPNNRFLAERTGGTYSTLKVQPAELEDSGVYFCASSQEQGARTEAFFGQGTRLTVV.